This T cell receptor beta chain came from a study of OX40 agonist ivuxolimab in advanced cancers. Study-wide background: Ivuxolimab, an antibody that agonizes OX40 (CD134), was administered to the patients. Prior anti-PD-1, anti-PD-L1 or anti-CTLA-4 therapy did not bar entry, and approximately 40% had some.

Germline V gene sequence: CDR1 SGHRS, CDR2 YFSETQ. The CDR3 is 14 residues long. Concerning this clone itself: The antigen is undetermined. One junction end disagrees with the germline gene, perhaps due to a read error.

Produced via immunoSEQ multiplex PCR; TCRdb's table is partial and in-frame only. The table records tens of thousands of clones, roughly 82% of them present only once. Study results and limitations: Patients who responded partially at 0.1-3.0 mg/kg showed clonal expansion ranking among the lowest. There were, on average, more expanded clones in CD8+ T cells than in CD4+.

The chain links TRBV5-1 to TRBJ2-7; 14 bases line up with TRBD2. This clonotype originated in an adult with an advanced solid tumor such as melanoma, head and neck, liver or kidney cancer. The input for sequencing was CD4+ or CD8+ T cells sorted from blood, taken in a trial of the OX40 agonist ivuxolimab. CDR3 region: CASSPGLAGVEQYF. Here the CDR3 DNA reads TGTGCCAGCAGCCCGGGACTAGCGGGAGTAGAGCAGTACTTC.